This T cell receptor beta chain was recovered during a study of shared clonotypes between healthy human individuals. Libraries were prepared by immunoSEQ multiplex PCR; TCRdb keeps only in-frame clonotypes and omits some of them. Counted here are hundreds of thousands of clones, 90% to 95% occurring once; the ten biggest clones make up about 24%. The naive CD8 population came from CD45RO-negative cells selected for CCR7, without terminally differentiated effector memory CD45RA+ cells. Germline lookup yields CDR1 MNHEY and CDR2 SMNVEV (reference sequence). V shed 7 bases, J shed 0 bases, and the junction held 5 bases outside the gene matches. The CDR3 extends over 14 amino acids.

The chain uses TRBV27 and TRBJ2-7, with TRBD1 matching over 8 bases. Material: naive CD8+ T cells sorted from blood. The origin of this receptor is a man aged 30 to 45 in good health. The DNA of the CDR3 is TGTGCCAGCAAACCGGACAGGGTCTCCTACGAGCAGTACTTC. Translated, it gives CASKPDRVSYEQYF.